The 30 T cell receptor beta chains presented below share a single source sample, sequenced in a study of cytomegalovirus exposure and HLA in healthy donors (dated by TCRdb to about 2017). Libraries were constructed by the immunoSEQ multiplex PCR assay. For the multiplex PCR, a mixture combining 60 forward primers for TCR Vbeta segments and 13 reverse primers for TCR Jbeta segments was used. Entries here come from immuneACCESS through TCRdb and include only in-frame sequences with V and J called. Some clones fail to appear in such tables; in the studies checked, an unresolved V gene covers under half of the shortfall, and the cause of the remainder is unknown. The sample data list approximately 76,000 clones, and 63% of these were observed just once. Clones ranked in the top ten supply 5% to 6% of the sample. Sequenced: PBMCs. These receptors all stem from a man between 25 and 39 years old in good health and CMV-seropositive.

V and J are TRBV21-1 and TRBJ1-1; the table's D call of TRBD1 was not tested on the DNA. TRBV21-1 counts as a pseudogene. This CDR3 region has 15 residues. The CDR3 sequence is CASSKEGRGVPEAFF. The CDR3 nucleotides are TGTGCCAGCAGCAAAGAAGGCAGGGGGGTCCCTGAAGCTTTCTTT.

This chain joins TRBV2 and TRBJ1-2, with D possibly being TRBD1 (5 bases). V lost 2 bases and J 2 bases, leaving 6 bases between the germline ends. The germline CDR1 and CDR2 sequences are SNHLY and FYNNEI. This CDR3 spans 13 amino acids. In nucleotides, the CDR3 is TGTGCCAGCAGTGAACAGGGAAACTATGGCTACACCTTC. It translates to CASSEQGNYGYTF.

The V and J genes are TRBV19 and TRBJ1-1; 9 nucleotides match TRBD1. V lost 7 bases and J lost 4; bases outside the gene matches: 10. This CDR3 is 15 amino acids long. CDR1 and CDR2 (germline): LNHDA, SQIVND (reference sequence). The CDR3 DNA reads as TGTGCCAGTAACGAGACCCCGGGACAGGGCACTGAAGCTTTCTTT. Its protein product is CASNETPGQGTEAFF.

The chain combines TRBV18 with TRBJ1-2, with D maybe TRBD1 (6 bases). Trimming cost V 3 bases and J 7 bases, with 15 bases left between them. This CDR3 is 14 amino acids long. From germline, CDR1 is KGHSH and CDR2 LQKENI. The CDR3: CASSPEVYRVGYTF. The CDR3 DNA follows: TGTGCCAGCTCACCCGAAGTTTACAGGGTTGGCTACACCTTC. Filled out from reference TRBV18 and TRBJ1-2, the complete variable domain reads NAGVMQNPRHLVRRRGQEARLRCSPMKGHSHVYWYRQLPEEGLKFMVYLQKENIIDESGMPKERFSAEFPKEGPSILRIQQVVRGDSAAYFCASSPEVYRVGYTFGSGTRLTVV.

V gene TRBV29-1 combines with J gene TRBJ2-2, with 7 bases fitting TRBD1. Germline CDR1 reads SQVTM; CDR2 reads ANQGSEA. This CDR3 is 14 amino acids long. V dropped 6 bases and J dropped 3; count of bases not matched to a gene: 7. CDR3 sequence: CSVLGQEYTGELFF. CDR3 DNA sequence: TGCAGCGTCTTAGGACAGGAATACACCGGGGAGCTGTTTTTT.

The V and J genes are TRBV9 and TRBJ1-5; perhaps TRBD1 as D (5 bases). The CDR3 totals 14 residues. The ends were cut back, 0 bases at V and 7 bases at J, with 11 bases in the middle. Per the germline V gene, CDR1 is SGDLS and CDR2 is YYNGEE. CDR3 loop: CASSVAPQGQPQHF. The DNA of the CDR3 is TGTGCCAGCAGCGTAGCCCCGCAGGGCCAGCCCCAGCATTTT.

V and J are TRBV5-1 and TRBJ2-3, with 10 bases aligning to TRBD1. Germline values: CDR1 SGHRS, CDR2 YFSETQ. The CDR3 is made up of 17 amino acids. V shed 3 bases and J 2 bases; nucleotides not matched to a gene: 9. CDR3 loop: CASSSTGTGAFTDTQYF. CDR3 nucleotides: TGCGCCAGCAGCTCAACCGGGACAGGGGCGTTCACAGATACGCAGTATTTT.

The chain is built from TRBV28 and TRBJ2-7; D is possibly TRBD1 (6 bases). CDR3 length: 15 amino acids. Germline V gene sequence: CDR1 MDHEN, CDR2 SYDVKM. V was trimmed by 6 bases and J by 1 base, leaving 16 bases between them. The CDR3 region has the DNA TGTGCCAGCAGCAGAGCCGGGACACAATCCTACGAGCAGTACTTC. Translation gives CASSRAGTQSYEQYF.

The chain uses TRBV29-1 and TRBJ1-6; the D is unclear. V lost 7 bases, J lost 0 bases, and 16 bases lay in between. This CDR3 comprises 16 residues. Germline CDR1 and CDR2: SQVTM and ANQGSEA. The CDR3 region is CSGRPTPSSYNSPLHF. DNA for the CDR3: TGCAGCGGGCGGCCGACCCCCAGCTCCTATAATTCACCCCTCCACTTT.

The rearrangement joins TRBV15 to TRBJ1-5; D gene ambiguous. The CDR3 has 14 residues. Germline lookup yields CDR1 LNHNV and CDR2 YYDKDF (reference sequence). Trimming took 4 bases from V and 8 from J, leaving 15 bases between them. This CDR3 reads CATSTRRGTEPQHF. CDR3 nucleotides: TGTGCCACCAGCACCCGGCGGGGTACGGAGCCCCAGCATTTT.

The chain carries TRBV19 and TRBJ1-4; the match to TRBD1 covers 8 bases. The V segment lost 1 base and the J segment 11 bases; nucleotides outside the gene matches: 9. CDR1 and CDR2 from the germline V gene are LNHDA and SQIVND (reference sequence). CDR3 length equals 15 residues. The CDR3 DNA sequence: TGTGCCAGTAGTATAGGTGTAGAACGGACAGGGAAACTGTTTTTT. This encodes CASSIGVERTGKLFF.

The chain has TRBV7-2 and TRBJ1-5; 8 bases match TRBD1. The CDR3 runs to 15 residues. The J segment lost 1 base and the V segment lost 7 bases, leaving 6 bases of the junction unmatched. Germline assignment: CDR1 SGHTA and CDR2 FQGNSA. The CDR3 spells CASTLDRGSNQPQHF. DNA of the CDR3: TGTGCCAGCACCCTAGACAGGGGAAGCAATCAGCCCCAGCATTTT. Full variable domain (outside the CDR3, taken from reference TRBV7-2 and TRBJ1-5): GAGVSQSPSNKVTEKGKDVELRCDPISGHTALYWYRQSLGQGLEFLIYFQGNSAPDKSGLPSDRFSAERTGGSVSTLTIQRTQQEDSAVYLCASTLDRGSNQPQHFGDGTRLSIL.

The CDR3, as DNA: TGCGCCAGCAGCTTGGAAGTCGGGACAGGGGGTGTAAAGTTCTTC. Translated: CASSLEVGTGGVKFF. The chain has TRBV5-1 and TRBJ2-1; 11 bases fit TRBD1. CDR1 and CDR2 from the germline V gene are SGHRS and YFSETQ. The CDR3 has 15 residues. With 0 bases clipped from V and 14 bases from J, the junction kept 10 bases outside the gene matches. Using reference TRBV5-1 and TRBJ2-1 for the parts outside the CDR3, the full variable domain is KAGVTQTPRYLIKTRGQQVTLSCSPISGHRSVSWYQQTPGQGLQFLFEYFSETQRNKGNFPGRFSGRQFSNSRSEMNVSTLELGDSALYLCASSLEVGTGGVKFFGPGTRLTVL.

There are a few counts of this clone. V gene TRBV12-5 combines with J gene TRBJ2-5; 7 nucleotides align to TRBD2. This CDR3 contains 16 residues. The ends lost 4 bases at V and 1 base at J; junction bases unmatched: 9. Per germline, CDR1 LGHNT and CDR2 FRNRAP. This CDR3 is CASGYGRGVFQETQYF. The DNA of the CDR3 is TGTGCTAGTGGTTATGGACGGGGGGTCTTCCAAGAGACCCAGTACTTC.

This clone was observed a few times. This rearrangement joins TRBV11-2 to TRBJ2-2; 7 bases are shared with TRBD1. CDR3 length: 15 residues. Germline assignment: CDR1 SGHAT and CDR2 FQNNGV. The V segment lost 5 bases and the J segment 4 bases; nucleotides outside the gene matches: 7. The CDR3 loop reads CASSPRQGSTGELFF. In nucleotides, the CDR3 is TGTGCCAGCAGCCCGAGACAGGGCAGCACCGGGGAGCTGTTTTTT.

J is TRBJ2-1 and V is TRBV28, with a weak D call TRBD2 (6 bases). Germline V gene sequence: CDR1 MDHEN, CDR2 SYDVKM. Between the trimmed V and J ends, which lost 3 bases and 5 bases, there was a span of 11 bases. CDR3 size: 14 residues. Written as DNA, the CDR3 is TGTGCCAGCAGTTTGAGGGGACTGCACAATGAGCAGTTCTTC. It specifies CASSLRGLHNEQFF.

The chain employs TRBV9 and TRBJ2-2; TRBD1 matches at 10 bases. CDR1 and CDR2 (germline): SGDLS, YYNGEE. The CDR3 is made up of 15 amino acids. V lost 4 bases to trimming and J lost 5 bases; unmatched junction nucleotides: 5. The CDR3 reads CASSLDRGLTGELFF. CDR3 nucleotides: TGTGCCAGCAGCTTAGACAGGGGGCTTACCGGGGAGCTGTTTTTT. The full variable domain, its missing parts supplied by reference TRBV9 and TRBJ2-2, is DSGVTQTPKHLITATGQRVTLRCSPRSGDLSVYWYQQSLDQGLQFLIQYYNGEERAKGNILERFSAQQFPDLHSELNLSSLELGDSALYFCASSLDRGLTGELFFGEGSRLTVL.

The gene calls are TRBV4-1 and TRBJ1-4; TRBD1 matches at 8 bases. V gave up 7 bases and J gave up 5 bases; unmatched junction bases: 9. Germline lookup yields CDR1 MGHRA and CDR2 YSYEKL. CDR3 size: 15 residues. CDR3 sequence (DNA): TGCGCCAGCACCCAGGGGGGACAGGTCAATGAAAAACTGTTTTTT. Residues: CASTQGGQVNEKLFF.

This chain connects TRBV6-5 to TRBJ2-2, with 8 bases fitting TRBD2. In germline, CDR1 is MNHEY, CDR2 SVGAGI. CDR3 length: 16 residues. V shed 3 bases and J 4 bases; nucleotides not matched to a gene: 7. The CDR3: CASSYNQRELTGELFF. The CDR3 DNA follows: TGTGCCAGCAGTTATAACCAGCGGGAGCTCACCGGGGAGCTGTTTTTT.

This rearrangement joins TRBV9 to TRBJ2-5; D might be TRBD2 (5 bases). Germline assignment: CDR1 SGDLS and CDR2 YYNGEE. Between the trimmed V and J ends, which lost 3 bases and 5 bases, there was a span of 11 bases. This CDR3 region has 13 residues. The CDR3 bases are TGTGCCAGCAGCGCCATTAGCGCCGAGACCCAGTACTTC. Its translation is CASSAISAETQYF.

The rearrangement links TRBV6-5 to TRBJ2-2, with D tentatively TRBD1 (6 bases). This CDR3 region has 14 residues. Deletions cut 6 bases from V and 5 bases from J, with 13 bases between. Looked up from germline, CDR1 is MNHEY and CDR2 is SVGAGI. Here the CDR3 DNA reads TGTGCCAGCAGCCGAATTCAGGGGACCGGGGAGCTGTTTTTT. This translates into CASSRIQGTGELFF.

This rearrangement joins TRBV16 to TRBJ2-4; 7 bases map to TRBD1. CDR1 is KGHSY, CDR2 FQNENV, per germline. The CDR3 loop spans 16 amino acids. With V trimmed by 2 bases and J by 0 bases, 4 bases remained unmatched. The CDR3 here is CASSQTGVGAKNIQYF. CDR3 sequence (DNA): TGTGCCAGCAGCCAAACAGGGGTGGGAGCCAAAAACATTCAGTACTTC.

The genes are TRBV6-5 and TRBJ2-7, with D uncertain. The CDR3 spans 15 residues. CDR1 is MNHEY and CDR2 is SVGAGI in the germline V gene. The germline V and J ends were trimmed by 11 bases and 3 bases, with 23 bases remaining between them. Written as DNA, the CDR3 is TGTGCCTCCAACCCAGGTAATGAATACGACTACGAGCAGTACTTC. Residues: CASNPGNEYDYEQYF.

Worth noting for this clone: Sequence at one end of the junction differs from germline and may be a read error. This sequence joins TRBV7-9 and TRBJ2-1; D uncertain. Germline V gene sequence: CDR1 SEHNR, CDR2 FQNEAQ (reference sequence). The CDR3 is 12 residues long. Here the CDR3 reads CSSSSPYNEQFF. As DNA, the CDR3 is TGTTCCAGCAGCTCCCCTTACAATGAGCAGTTCTTC. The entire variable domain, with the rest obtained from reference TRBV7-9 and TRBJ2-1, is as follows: DTGVSQNPRHKITKRGQNVTFRCDPISEHNRLYWYRQTLGQGPEFLTYFQNEAQLEKSRLLSDRFSAERPKGSFSTLEIQRTEQGDSAMYLCSSSSPYNEQFFGPGTRLTVL.

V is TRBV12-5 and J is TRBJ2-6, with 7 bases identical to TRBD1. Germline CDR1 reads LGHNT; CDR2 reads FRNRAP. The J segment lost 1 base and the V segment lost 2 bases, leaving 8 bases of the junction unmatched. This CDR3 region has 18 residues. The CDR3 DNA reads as TGTGCTAGTGGTTTGAGAACAGGGGCTGAGTCTGGGGCCAACGTCCTGACTTTC. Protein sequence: CASGLRTGAESGANVLTF.

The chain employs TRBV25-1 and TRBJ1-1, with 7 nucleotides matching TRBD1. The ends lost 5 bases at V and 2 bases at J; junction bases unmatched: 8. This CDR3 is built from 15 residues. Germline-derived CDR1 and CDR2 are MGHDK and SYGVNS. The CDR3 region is CASSPRDRDNTEAFF. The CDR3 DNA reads TGTGCCAGCAGTCCCCGGGACAGAGATAACACTGAAGCTTTCTTT.

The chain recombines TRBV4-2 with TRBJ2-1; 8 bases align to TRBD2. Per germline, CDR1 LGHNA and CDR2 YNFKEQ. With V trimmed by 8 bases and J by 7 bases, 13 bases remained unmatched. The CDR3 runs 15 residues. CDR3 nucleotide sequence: TGTGCCAGCCAGGGAACCGGGAGGGCCGTTAATGAGCAGTTCTTC. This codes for CASQGTGRAVNEQFF.

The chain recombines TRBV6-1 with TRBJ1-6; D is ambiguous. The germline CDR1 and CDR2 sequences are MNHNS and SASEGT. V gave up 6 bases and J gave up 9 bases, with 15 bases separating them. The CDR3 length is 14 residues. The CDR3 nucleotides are TGTGCCAGCAGGGAGGATTCAACGGGTTCACCCCTCCACTTT. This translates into CASREDSTGSPLHF.

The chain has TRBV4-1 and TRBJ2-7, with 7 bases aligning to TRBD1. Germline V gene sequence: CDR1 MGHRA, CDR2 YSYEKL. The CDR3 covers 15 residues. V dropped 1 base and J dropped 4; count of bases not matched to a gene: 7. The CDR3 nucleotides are TGCGCCAGCAGCCAAGGACAGGGTTTTGGATACGAGCAGTACTTC. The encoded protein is CASSQGQGFGYEQYF.

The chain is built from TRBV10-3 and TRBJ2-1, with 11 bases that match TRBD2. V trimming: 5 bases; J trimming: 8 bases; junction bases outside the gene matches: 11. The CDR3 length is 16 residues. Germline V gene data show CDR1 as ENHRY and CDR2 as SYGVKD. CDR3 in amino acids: CAISSSTSGSGDEQFF. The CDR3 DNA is TGTGCCATCAGTTCCTCAACTAGCGGGAGTGGTGATGAGCAGTTCTTC.